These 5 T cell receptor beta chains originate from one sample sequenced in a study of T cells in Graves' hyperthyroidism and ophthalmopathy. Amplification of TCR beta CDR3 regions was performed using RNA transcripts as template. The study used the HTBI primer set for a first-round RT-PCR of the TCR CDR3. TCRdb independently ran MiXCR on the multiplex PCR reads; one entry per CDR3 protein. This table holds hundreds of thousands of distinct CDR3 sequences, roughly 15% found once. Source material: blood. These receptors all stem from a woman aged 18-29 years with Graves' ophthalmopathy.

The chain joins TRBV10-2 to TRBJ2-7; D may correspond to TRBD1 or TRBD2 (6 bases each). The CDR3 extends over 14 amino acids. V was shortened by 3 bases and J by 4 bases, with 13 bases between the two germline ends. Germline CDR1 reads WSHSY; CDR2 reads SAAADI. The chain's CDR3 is CASSDRGGGYEQYF. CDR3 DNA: TGCGCCAGCAGTGATCGAGGAGGGGGTTACGAGCAGTACTTC.

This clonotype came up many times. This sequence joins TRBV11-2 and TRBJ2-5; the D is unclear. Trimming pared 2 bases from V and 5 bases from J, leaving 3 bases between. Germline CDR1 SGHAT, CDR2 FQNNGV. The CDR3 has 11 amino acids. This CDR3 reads CASSLYETQYF. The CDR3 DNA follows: TGTGCCAGCAGCTTATACGAGACCCAGTACTTC.

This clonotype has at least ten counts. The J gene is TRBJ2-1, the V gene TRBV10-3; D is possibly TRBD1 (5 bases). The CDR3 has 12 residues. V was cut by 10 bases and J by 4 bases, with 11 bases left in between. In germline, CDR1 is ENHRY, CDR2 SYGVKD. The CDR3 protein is CATQGNYNEQFF. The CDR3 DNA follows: TGTGCCACTCAGGGTAATTACAATGAGCAGTTCTTC.

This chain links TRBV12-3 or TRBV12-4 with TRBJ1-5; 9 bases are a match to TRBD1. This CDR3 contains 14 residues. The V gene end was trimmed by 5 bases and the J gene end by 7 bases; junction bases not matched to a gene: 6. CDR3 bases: TGTGCCAGCAGTCTCGAGACAGGGGGACAGCCCCAGCATTTT. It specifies CASSLETGGQPQHF.

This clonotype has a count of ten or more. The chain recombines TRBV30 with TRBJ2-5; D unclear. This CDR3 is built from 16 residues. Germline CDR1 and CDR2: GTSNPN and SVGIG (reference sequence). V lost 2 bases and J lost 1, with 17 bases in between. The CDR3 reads CAWSPDPPLVQETQYF. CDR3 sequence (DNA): TGTGCCTGGAGTCCCGACCCACCGTTGGTCCAAGAGACCCAGTACTTC.